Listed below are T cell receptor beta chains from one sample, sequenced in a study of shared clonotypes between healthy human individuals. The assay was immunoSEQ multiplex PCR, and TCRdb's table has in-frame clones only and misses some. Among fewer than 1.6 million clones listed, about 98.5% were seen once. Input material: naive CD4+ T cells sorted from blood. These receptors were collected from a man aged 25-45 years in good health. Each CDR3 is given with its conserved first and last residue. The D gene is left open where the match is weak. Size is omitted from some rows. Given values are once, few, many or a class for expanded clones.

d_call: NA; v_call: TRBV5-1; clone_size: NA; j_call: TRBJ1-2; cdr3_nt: TGCGCCAGCAGCTTGCCAGGCGGGGGATATGGCTACACCTTC; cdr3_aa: CASSLPGGGYGYTF
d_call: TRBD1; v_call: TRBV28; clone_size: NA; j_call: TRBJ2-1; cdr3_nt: TGTGCCAGCAGTTTACTGACAGGGTCTGGAGACAATGAGCAGTTCTTC; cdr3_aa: CASSLLTGSGDNEQFF
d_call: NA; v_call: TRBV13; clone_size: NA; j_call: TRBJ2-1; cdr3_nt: TGTGCCAGCAGCTCCCAGAGGCGGATTGGGAATGAGCAGTTCTTC; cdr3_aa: CASSSQRRIGNEQFF
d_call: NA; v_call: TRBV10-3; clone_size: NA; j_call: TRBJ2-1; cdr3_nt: TGTGCCATCGGCCTGACCCATCTTGGCGATGAGCAGTTCTTC; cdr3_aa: CAIGLTHLGDEQFF
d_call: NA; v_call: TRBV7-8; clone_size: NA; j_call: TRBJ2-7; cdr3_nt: TGTGCCAGCAGCCAGCCATTTCCCACAAGGGGACCCGGGCAGCAGTACTTC; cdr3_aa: CASSQPFPTRGPGQQYF
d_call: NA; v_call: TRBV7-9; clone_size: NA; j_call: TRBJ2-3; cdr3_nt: TGTGCCAGCAGCTTCCACACAGATACGCAGTATTTT; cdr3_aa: CASSFHTDTQYF
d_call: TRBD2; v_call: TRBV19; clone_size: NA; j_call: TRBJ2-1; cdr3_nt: TGTGCCAGTAGTATGTCTAGCGGGAGGGCATACAATGAGCAGTTCTTC; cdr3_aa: CASSMSSGRAYNEQFF
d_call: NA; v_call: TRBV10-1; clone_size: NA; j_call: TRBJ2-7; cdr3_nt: TGCGCCAGCAGTGAGGGCAACTCCTACGAGCAGTACTTC; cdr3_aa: CASSEGNSYEQYF
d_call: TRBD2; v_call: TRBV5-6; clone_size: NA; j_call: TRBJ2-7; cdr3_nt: TGTGCCAGCAGCTTGCCGGGACTAGCCTACGAGCAGTACTTC; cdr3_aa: CASSLPGLAYEQYF
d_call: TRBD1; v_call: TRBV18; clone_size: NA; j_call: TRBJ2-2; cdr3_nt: TGTGCCAGCTCATCCAATTCCCAGGGGGCAAGCGGGGAGCTGTTTTTT; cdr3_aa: CASSSNSQGASGELFF
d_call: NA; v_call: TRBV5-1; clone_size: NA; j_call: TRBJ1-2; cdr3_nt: TGCGCCAGCCGGGACGGACCCCAGGAGGGCTACACCTTC; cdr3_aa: CASRDGPQEGYTF
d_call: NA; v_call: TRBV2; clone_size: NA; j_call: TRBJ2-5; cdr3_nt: TGTGCCAGCATTTCAGAGACCCAGTACTTC; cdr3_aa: CASISETQYF
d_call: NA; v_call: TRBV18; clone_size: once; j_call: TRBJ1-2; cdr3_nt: TGTGCCAGCTCACCGAACGGAGCTAACTATGGCTACACCTTC; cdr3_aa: CASSPNGANYGYTF
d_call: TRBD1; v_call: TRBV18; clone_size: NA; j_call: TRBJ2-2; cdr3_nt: TGTGCCAGCTCACAACTAGACAGGGTAGCCACCGGGGAGCTGTTTTTT; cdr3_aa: CASSQLDRVATGELFF
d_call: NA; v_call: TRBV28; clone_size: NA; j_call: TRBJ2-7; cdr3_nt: TGTGCCAGCAGTTTAGTCGTTTACGAGCAGTACTTC; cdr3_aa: CASSLVVYEQYF
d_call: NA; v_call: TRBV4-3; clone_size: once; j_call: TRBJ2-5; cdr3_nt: TGCGCCAGCAGCCGGCAACTAGGTCCGAGGGAGACCCAGTACTTC; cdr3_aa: CASSRQLGPRETQYF